This T cell receptor (beta chain) was identified during a study of neoadjuvant anti-PD-1 for oral cavity cancer. Study overall: Most patients had three to four biweekly doses of 3 mg/kg nivolumab before resection. Patients without progression got a fourth dose around day 43.

Trimming stripped 6 bases from V and 2 bases from J, with 25 bases between. This CDR3 comprises 18 residues. Looked up from germline, CDR1 is MGHRA and CDR2 is YSYEKL. Sample time point: after neoadjuvant nivolumab, at surgical resection. Only in-frame clones appear in the TCRdb table, and some are missing; sequencing was by immunoSEQ multiplex PCR. The sample has more than 12,000 clones; 35% to 40% are singletons. The clonotype comes from a person aged 35-80 years with oral cavity squamous cell carcinoma. This rearrangement joins TRBV4-1 to TRBJ1-1, with no clear D. The source was tumor tissue, collected after nivolumab (anti-PD-1) treatment. CDR3 in DNA: TGCGCCAGCAGGTTGGGCAAGTTCACGGTATACGCAAACACTGAAGCTTTCTTT. Its protein is CASRLGKFTVYANTEAFF.